Listed below are T cell receptor beta chains from one sample, sequenced in a study of cytomegalovirus exposure and HLA in healthy donors. The assay was immunoSEQ multiplex PCR, and TCRdb's table has in-frame clones only and misses some. The table has under 200,000 clones, around four fifths seen once. Sequenced sample: PBMCs. The receptors were sampled from a male donor in good health and CMV-seropositive. The CDR3 runs from the conserved cysteine through the conserved F or W. Fields, in order: CDR3 protein, CDR3 DNA, V gene, clone size, D gene, J gene. D genes are given only for firm matches. Only part of the rows carry a size: once, few, many, or a class if the clone is expanded.

cdr3_aa: CASSLTGYTYNSPLHF
cdr3_nt: TGTGCCAGTAGTTTAACAGGGTACACCTATAATTCACCCCTCCACTTT
v_call: TRBV19
clone_size: .
d_call: .
j_call: TRBJ1-6

cdr3_aa: CASSAVDRPNSPLHF
cdr3_nt: TGTGCCAGCAGCGCCGTAGACAGACCCAATTCACCCCTCCACTTT
v_call: TRBV9
clone_size: .
d_call: .
j_call: TRBJ1-6

cdr3_aa: CAWGTGVEAFF
cdr3_nt: TGTGCCTGGGGGACAGGGGTTGAAGCTTTCTTT
v_call: TRBV30
clone_size: .
d_call: TRBD1
j_call: TRBJ1-1

cdr3_aa: CASSSHRGNTGELFF
cdr3_nt: TGTGCCAGCAGCTCCCACAGGGGGAACACCGGGGAGCTGTTTTTT
v_call: TRBV11-3
clone_size: .
d_call: TRBD1
j_call: TRBJ2-2

cdr3_aa: CASSLVAGFTGNTEAFF
cdr3_nt: TGTGCCAGCAGCTTAGTTGCCGGGTTTACAGGGAACACTGAAGCTTTCTTT
v_call: TRBV11-2
clone_size: few
d_call: .
j_call: TRBJ1-1

cdr3_aa: CASSRRTSGGAGSTDTQYF
cdr3_nt: TGTGCCAGTAGCAGAAGGACTAGCGGGGGGGCAGGGAGCACAGATACGCAGTATTTT
v_call: TRBV19
clone_size: .
d_call: TRBD2
j_call: TRBJ2-3

cdr3_aa: CASSQANGGAHNEQFF
cdr3_nt: TGTGCCAGCAGCCAAGCGAACGGCGGGGCCCACAATGAGCAGTTCTTC
v_call: TRBV14
clone_size: .
d_call: .
j_call: TRBJ2-1

cdr3_aa: CASSSGTGDGETQYF
cdr3_nt: TGTGCCAGCAGCTCCGGGACAGGGGACGGAGAGACCCAGTACTTC
v_call: TRBV11-2
clone_size: .
d_call: TRBD1
j_call: TRBJ2-5

cdr3_aa: CASSSRGGTDTQYF
cdr3_nt: TGTGCCAGCAGCTCCCGCGGGGGCACAGATACGCAGTATTTT
v_call: TRBV13
clone_size: .
d_call: .
j_call: TRBJ2-3

cdr3_aa: CASSPLLEGQGAHGYTF
cdr3_nt: TGTGCCAGCAGCCCACTACTCGAAGGACAGGGGGCACATGGCTACACCTTC
v_call: TRBV5-5
clone_size: .
d_call: TRBD1
j_call: TRBJ1-2

cdr3_aa: CASSRRQYGSPLHF
cdr3_nt: TGTGCCAGCAGCCGCCGACAGTATGGATCACCCCTCCACTTT
v_call: TRBV2
clone_size: .
d_call: .
j_call: TRBJ1-6

cdr3_aa: CASSEGQGPSHHF
cdr3_nt: TGTGCCAGCAGTGAGGGGCAGGGTCCTTCCCACCACTTT
v_call: TRBV2
clone_size: .
d_call: .
j_call: TRBJ1-6

cdr3_aa: CASSLGTGKEKLFF
cdr3_nt: TGTGCCAGCAGCTTAGGGACAGGGAAAGAAAAACTGTTTTTT
v_call: TRBV7-9
clone_size: .
d_call: TRBD1
j_call: TRBJ1-4

cdr3_aa: CASSYSRGGDTGELFF
cdr3_nt: TGTGCCAGCAGTTACTCTCGCGGGGGAGACACCGGGGAGCTGTTTTTT
v_call: TRBV6-6
clone_size: .
d_call: TRBD2
j_call: TRBJ2-2

cdr3_aa: CASSHRRDERTF
cdr3_nt: TGTGCCAGCAGCCACCGGCGGGACGAACGGACCTTC
v_call: TRBV6-5
clone_size: .
d_call: .
j_call: TRBJ2-7

cdr3_aa: CASSSQGWGTEAFF
cdr3_nt: TGCGCCAGCAGCTCCCAGGGTTGGGGCACTGAAGCTTTCTTT
v_call: TRBV5-1
clone_size: .
d_call: .
j_call: TRBJ1-1

cdr3_aa: CASSPGAGVPYEQYF
cdr3_nt: TGTGCCAGCAGCCCCGGCGCAGGGGTCCCCTACGAGCAGTACTTC
v_call: TRBV7-3
clone_size: .
d_call: .
j_call: TRBJ2-7

cdr3_aa: CASSPPLRDRGILFF
cdr3_nt: TGTGCCAGCAGCCCTCCCCTCCGGGACAGGGGAATACTGTTTTTT
v_call: TRBV11-3
clone_size: .
d_call: TRBD1
j_call: TRBJ1-4

cdr3_aa: CASTALAGGPDEQFF
cdr3_nt: TGCGCCAGCACCGCCCTAGCGGGGGGGCCGGATGAGCAGTTCTTC
v_call: TRBV5-1
clone_size: .
d_call: TRBD2
j_call: TRBJ2-1

cdr3_aa: CASLRRGENIQYF
cdr3_nt: TGTGCCAGTCTCCGGAGGGGCGAAAACATTCAGTACTTC
v_call: TRBV13
clone_size: .
d_call: .
j_call: TRBJ2-4

cdr3_aa: CASSYTGEGGEAFF
cdr3_nt: TGTGCCAGCAGTTACACTGGGGAGGGGGGTGAAGCTTTCTTT
v_call: TRBV6-6
clone_size: .
d_call: .
j_call: TRBJ1-1

cdr3_aa: CASRGGVHSPLHF
cdr3_nt: TGTGCCAGCCGAGGGGGGGTTCATTCACCCCTCCACTTT
v_call: TRBV6-5
clone_size: .
d_call: .
j_call: TRBJ1-6

cdr3_aa: CASPGQGAYEQYF
cdr3_nt: TGTGCCAGCCCGGGGCAGGGGGCCTACGAGCAGTACTTC
v_call: TRBV30
clone_size: .
d_call: TRBD1
j_call: TRBJ2-7

cdr3_aa: CASRPSTGDLAKNIQYF
cdr3_nt: TGCGCCAGCAGGCCGTCCACAGGTGACCTAGCCAAAAACATTCAGTACTTC
v_call: TRBV5-1
clone_size: .
d_call: .
j_call: TRBJ2-4

cdr3_aa: CAWSGRLLDSPLHF
cdr3_nt: TGTGCCTGGAGTGGAAGACTGCTAGACTCACCCCTCCACTTT
v_call: TRBV30
clone_size: .
d_call: .
j_call: TRBJ1-6

cdr3_aa: CASSQGLAGHNEQFF
cdr3_nt: TGCGCCAGCAGCCAAGGTCTAGCGGGTCACAATGAGCAGTTCTTC
v_call: TRBV4-1
clone_size: .
d_call: TRBD2
j_call: TRBJ2-1

cdr3_aa: CASSPEGRGGLDTQYF
cdr3_nt: TGCGCCAGCAGCCCCGAGGGGCGGGGGGGTTTGGATACGCAGTATTTT
v_call: TRBV5-1
clone_size: .
d_call: TRBD2
j_call: TRBJ2-3